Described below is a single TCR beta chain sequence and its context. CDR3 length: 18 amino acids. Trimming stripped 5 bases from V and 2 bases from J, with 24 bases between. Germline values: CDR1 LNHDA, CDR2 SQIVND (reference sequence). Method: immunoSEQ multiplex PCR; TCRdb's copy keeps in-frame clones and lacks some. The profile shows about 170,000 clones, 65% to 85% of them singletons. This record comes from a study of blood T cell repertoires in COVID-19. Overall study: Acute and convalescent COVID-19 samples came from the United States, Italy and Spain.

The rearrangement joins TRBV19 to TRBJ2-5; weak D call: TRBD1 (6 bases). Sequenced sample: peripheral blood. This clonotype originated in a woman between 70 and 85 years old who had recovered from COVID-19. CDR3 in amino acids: CASSAYPLRDIGQETQYF. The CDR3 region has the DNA TGTGCCAGTAGTGCCTATCCCCTACGGGACATCGGGCAAGAGACCCAGTACTTC.